A single sample gave rise to the 20 T cell receptor beta chains below, sequenced in a study of blood T cell repertoires in COVID-19. Sequencing was performed with immunoSEQ multiplex PCR; in TCRdb, only in-frame clones are kept and a portion is missing. Found here are 120,000 or so clones, 85% of them singletons; the top ten hold over 25%. Sequencing was done on a sample of peripheral blood. These receptors originate from a woman aged 80 or over with acute or convalescent COVID-19.

The gene calls are TRBV3-1 (or the pseudogene TRBV3-2) and TRBJ2-3, with a tentative D call TRBD2 (6 bases). The length of the CDR3 is 16 residues. The germline CDR1 and CDR2 sequences are LGHDT and YNNKEL (reference sequence). With 5 bases removed from V and 1 base from J, the gap between germline ends came to 16 bases. The CDR3 bases are TGTGCCAGCAGCTCTAACCGGGGGAGACGCACAGATACGCAGTATTTT. Translation gives CASSSNRGRRTDTQYF.

The V gene is TRBV10-2, the J gene TRBJ1-3; TRBD1 agrees at 9 bases. This CDR3 spans 15 amino acids. V lost 6 bases and J lost 4; bases outside the gene matches: 7. CDR1 is WSHSY, CDR2 SAAADI, per germline. The CDR3 DNA follows: TGCGCCAGCAGGCCACAGGGGGCGAGAGGAAACACCATATATTTT. Protein: CASRPQGARGNTIYF.

The table lists this clone with many counts. CDR3: CASSIGTRAYEQYF. The DNA of the CDR3 is TGTGCCAGCAGCATTGGGACTAGAGCCTACGAGCAGTACTTC. The genes are TRBV7-9 and TRBJ2-7, with 8 bases aligning to TRBD2. V was pared by 5 bases and J by 2 bases, with 5 bases of the junction left unmatched. The CDR3 length is 14 residues. Germline CDR1 and CDR2: SEHNR and FQNEAQ (reference sequence). Filled out from reference TRBV7-9 and TRBJ2-7, the complete variable domain reads DTGVSQNPRHKITKRGQNVTFRCDPISEHNRLYWYRQTLGQGPEFLTYFQNEAQLEKSRLLSDRFSAERPKGSFSTLEIQRTEQGDSAMYLCASSIGTRAYEQYFGPGTRLTVT.

The chain couples TRBV2 to TRBJ1-2; D uncertain. Germline V gene sequence: CDR1 SNHLY, CDR2 FYNNEI. V was clipped by 0 bases and J by 3 bases, with 5 bases between them. The CDR3 extends over 13 amino acids. The CDR3 region has the DNA TGTGCCAGCAGTGAAGCCGGGGACTATGGCTACACCTTC. Encoded protein: CASSEAGDYGYTF.

The CDR3 spells CASSVTGAEQYF. In DNA form, the CDR3 reads TGTGCCAGCAGCGTGACAGGGGCCGAGCAGTACTTC. The chain joins TRBV11-3 to TRBJ2-7, with 8 bases aligning to TRBD1. This CDR3 comprises 12 residues. J gave up 6 bases and V 5 bases, and 3 bases lay outside the gene matches. In germline, CDR1 is SGHNT, CDR2 YENEEA.

The V gene is TRBV5-1, the J gene TRBJ1-6, with TRBD1 as a possible D gene (5 bases). V was cut by 4 bases and J by 6 bases, with 8 bases left in between. Germline V gives CDR1 SGHRS, CDR2 YFSETQ. This CDR3 comprises 13 residues. CDR3 amino acids: CASSVDSNSPLHF. The CDR3 DNA is TGCGCCAGCAGCGTAGACAGTAATTCACCCCTCCACTTT.

This chain joins TRBV20-1 and TRBJ2-5; TRBD1 matches at 7 bases. V lost 3 bases and J lost 3; bases outside the gene matches: 7. The CDR3 covers 14 residues. Germline V gene sequence: CDR1 DFQATT, CDR2 SNEGSKA (reference sequence). CDR3 loop: CSASKGTVEETQYF. CDR3 bases: TGCAGTGCTAGTAAAGGGACAGTCGAAGAGACCCAGTACTTC.

This clone was observed a few times. The chain links TRBV28 to TRBJ1-2; D ambiguous. The V and J ends lost 3 bases and 4 bases respectively, with 15 bases between them. Looked up from germline, CDR1 is MDHEN and CDR2 is SYDVKM. This CDR3 has 15 amino acids. For the CDR3, the DNA is TGTGCCAGCAGTTTGGTAGTTACTACCGCCTATGGCTACACCTTC. It encodes CASSLVVTTAYGYTF.

J is TRBJ2-3 and V is TRBV9, with 12 bases fitting TRBD2. The CDR3 loop spans 17 amino acids. Per germline, CDR1 SGDLS and CDR2 YYNGEE. After removal of 4 bases from V and 5 bases from J, the junction contained 11 bases not matched to a gene. CDR3 loop: CASSPRSLAGGRDTQYF. For the CDR3, the DNA is TGTGCCAGCAGCCCCCGATCCCTAGCGGGGGGGCGAGATACGCAGTATTTT. Complete variable domain (other parts from reference TRBV9 and TRBJ2-3): DSGVTQTPKHLITATGQRVTLRCSPRSGDLSVYWYQQSLDQGLQFLIQYYNGEERAKGNILERFSAQQFPDLHSELNLSSLELGDSALYFCASSPRSLAGGRDTQYFGPGTRLTVL.

Many counts were recorded for this clone. V usage is TRBV5-1 and J usage is TRBJ2-7; unclear D gene. CDR1 SGHRS and CDR2 YFSETQ come from the germline V gene. V was pared by 3 bases and J by 0 bases, with 13 bases between. This CDR3 is 15 amino acids long. CDR3 residues: CASSSSPLSSYEQYF. The CDR3 DNA sequence: TGCGCCAGCAGCTCATCCCCCCTAAGCTCCTACGAGCAGTACTTC.

The J gene is TRBJ2-3, the V gene TRBV28, with a weak D call TRBD1 (5 bases). This CDR3 is built from 15 residues. The germline V and J ends were trimmed by 3 bases and 1 base, with 11 bases remaining between them. CDR1 is MDHEN and CDR2 is SYDVKM in the germline V gene. CDR3 sequence (DNA): TGTGCCAGCAGTTTGGTAGGGGCAGGCACAGATACGCAGTATTTT. It codes for CASSLVGAGTDTQYF.

This chain connects TRBV5-1 to TRBJ1-5; no definite D call. This CDR3 is 14 amino acids long. The ends were cut back, 0 bases at V and 4 bases at J, with 8 bases in the middle. Germline-derived CDR1 and CDR2 are SGHRS and YFSETQ. CDR3 coding DNA: TGCGCCAGCAGCTTGGGGGAGGTTAATCAGCCCCAGCATTTT. It is translated as CASSLGEVNQPQHF.

This clone was seen only once. The chain recombines TRBV11-3 with TRBJ2-7; 7 nucleotides match TRBD1. The CDR3 is 12 amino acids. CDR1 SGHNT and CDR2 YENEEA come from the germline V gene. V shed 4 bases, J shed 4 bases, and the junction held 1 base outside the gene matches. CDR3 in DNA: TGTGCCAGCAGCTGGGACAGTTACGAGCAGTACGTC. Translating gives CASSWDSYEQYV.

V gene TRBV5-5 combines with J gene TRBJ2-7; D is possibly TRBD1 (5 bases). Germline V gene data show CDR1 as SGHKS and CDR2 as YYEKEE (reference sequence). Trimming cost V 1 base and J 3 bases, with 8 bases left between them. The CDR3 length is 13 residues. In DNA form, the CDR3 reads TGTGCCAGCAGCTTGAAGCAGGGCTACGAGCAGTACTTC. This translates into CASSLKQGYEQYF.

This rearrangement joins TRBV2 to TRBJ1-2; D might be TRBD1 (6 bases). CDR1 and CDR2 (germline): SNHLY, FYNNEI. V was clipped by 3 bases and J by 4 bases, with 12 bases between them. CDR3 length equals 14 residues. The CDR3 DNA is TGTGCCAGCAGTGAGCTTGGGACAAGCTATGGCTACACCTTC. Its protein product is CASSELGTSYGYTF.

The chain combines TRBV5-1 with TRBJ1-1, with D unresolved. Germline loops: CDR1 SGHRS, CDR2 YFSETQ. V gave up 1 base and J gave up 5 bases, with 9 bases separating them. The CDR3 extends over 13 amino acids. CDR3 coding DNA: TGCGCCAGCAGCTTGTTCCCGGAGACTGAAGCTTTCTTT. This codes for CASSLFPETEAFF.

This clone appeared once. The CDR3 sequence: CASSRGTAYGYTF. CDR3 sequence (DNA): TGTGCCAGCAGCCGCGGGACCGCGTATGGCTACACCTTC. The chain joins TRBV5-6 to TRBJ1-2, with D possibly TRBD1 on 5 matching bases. Per the germline V gene, CDR1 is SGHDT and CDR2 is YYEEEE. The V and J ends lost 4 bases and 5 bases respectively, with 12 bases between them. This CDR3 spans 13 amino acids.

The CDR3 DNA reads as TGTGCCAGCAGACAAACAGGGTCCACTGAAGCTTTCTTT. As protein: CASRQTGSTEAFF. The J gene is TRBJ1-1, the V gene TRBV27, with D possibly being TRBD1 (6 bases). Per the germline V gene, CDR1 is MNHEY and CDR2 is SMNVEV (reference sequence). The CDR3 loop spans 13 amino acids. The V gene lost 6 bases and the J gene lost 4 bases, with 12 bases spanning the gap.

A single count supports this clone. The genes are TRBV7-9 and TRBJ2-2; maybe TRBD2 (6 bases). Deletions cut 4 bases from V and 0 bases from J, with 12 bases between. Germline CDR1 is SEHNR and CDR2 is FQNEAQ (reference sequence). The length of the CDR3 is 16 residues. The CDR3 protein is CASSSRGGTNTGELFF. The DNA of the CDR3 is TGTGCCAGCAGCTCCCGGGGAGGAACGAACACCGGGGAGCTGTTTTTT.

This CDR3 is CASSQDRVESPLHF. The CDR3 bases are TGTGCCAGCAGCCAAGACAGGGTGGAATCACCCCTCCACTTT. The chain joins TRBV4-2 to TRBJ1-6; TRBD1 might be the D (5 bases). The CDR3 contains 14 residues. V was cut by 0 bases and J by 10 bases, with 10 bases left in between. Germline V lookup: CDR1 LGHNA, CDR2 YNFKEQ.